Listed below are T cell receptor beta chains from one sample, sequenced in a study of identical twins. TCRdb used MiXCR to reprocess the 5' RACE reads, holding one entry per CDR3 protein. The data show about 700,000 distinct CDR3 sequences, roughly 8% seen once. The data also belong to a second study, concerning yellow fever vaccine responses in identical twins.

The material sequenced was PBMCs. The receptor set was obtained from a woman aged 18-29 years in good health. Both conserved end residues are part of each CDR3. Each record gives: CDR3 length, J gene, V gene, clone size, D gene, CDR3 DNA, CDR3 protein. D genes are given only for firm matches. Clone size is not always given. Where it is, it says once, few, many or a class for expanded clones.

>13|TRBJ2-7|TRBV6-1|many|NA
TGTGCCAGCAGGCAGGGTGCCGTGGACGAGCAGTACTTC
CASRQGAVDEQYF
>13|TRBJ1-6|TRBV3-1|NA|NA
TGTGCCAGCAGGGGCGCCCTCAATTCACCCCTCCACTTT
CASRGALNSPLHF
>19|TRBJ1-4|TRBV11-1|NA|NA
TGTGCCAGCAGCTTGGGGAACAGGGTTAAGCTTGCAACTAATGAAAAACTGTTTTTT
CASSLGNRVKLATNEKLFF
>16|TRBJ2-5|TRBV29-1|few|TRBD1
TGCAGCGTCGCGAAGCTGACAGGGGCGCCAGGAGAGACCCAGTACTTC
CSVAKLTGAPGETQYF
>15|TRBJ2-3|TRBV12-3/TRBV12-4|many|NA
TGTGCCAGCAGTCTGTGGGGGGGCGGCACAGATACGCAGTATTTT
CASSLWGGGTDTQYF
>14|TRBJ2-5|TRBV29-1|few|TRBD2
TGCAGCGCAAGACTAGCGGGGGTTAAAGAGACCCAGTACTTC
CSARLAGVKETQYF
>14|TRBJ1-6|TRBV20-1|few|TRBD1
TGCAGTGCTGTCCGGGACAGGGTAGAGTCACCCCTCCACTTT
CSAVRDRVESPLHF
>17|TRBJ1-5|TRBV7-9|NA|TRBD1
TGTGCCAGCAGCTCCGTCCTTGGACAGGGGGGAAATCAGCCCCAGCATTTT
CASSSVLGQGGNQPQHF
>15|TRBJ2-7|TRBV20-1|few|TRBD2
TGCAGTGCTAGAGACGTGGCGGGAGCCGCCTACGAGCAGTACTTC
CSARDVAGAAYEQYF
>12|TRBJ2-1|TRBV7-9|few|NA
TGTGCCAGCAGTCCGGACTCTATTGAGCAGTTCTTC
CASSPDSIEQFF
>12|TRBJ2-1|TRBV29-1|NA|NA
TGCAGCGTTGAAGAGGTGAGAAATGAGCAGTTCTTC
CSVEEVRNEQFF
>14|TRBJ1-3|TRBV6-1|NA|NA
TGTGCCAGCAGAAGTTTTGCCTCTGGAAACACCATATATTTT
CASRSFASGNTIYF
>15|TRBJ1-1|TRBV7-2|NA|TRBD1
TGTGCCAGCAGCTCATCCAACACAGGGGGCTCTGAAGCTTTCTTT
CASSSSNTGGSEAFF
>14|TRBJ2-7|TRBV20-1|few|NA
TGCAGTGCGGAGGGACAGCAAGGGGCCTACGAGCAGTACTTC
CSAEGQQGAYEQYF
>18|TRBJ2-2|TRBV2|NA|TRBD2
TGTGCCAGCAGTGGGGGGTCGCTAGCGGGCGCGAACACCGGGGAGCTGTTTTTT
CASSGGSLAGANTGELFF
>13|TRBJ2-5|TRBV30|NA|NA
TGTGCCTGGAGTGTAGGAATACAAGAGACCCAGTACTTC
CAWSVGIQETQYF
>17|TRBJ2-1|TRBV12-3/TRBV12-4|NA|NA
TGTGCCAGCAGTTCCTTATACGATGGGAGCTCCTACAATGAGCAGTTCTTC
CASSSLYDGSSYNEQFF
>16|TRBJ2-3|TRBV9|many|NA
TGTGCCAGCAGCGTCTGGGGGACCCAGCCCTATGATACGCAGTATTTT
CASSVWGTQPYDTQYF
>15|TRBJ2-3|TRBV4-3|NA|TRBD2
TGCGCCAGCAGCCAATATAGCGGGGACACAGATACGCAGTATTTT
CASSQYSGDTDTQYF
>17|TRBJ2-1|TRBV20-1|many|TRBD2
TGCAGTGCTAGAGGTTCGTTTAGACTAGCGGACAACAATGAGCAGTTCTTC
CSARGSFRLADNNEQFF
>15|TRBJ2-1|TRBV3-1|NA|NA
TGTGCCAGCAGCCAATCGTGGCGGATCCCCGATGAGCAGTTCTTC
CASSQSWRIPDEQFF
>16|TRBJ2-7|TRBV12-3/TRBV12-4|many|TRBD2
TGTGCCAGCAGCACGGGACTAGCGGGGGGGAGGTACGAGCAGTACTTC
CASSTGLAGGRYEQYF
>13|TRBJ2-7|TRBV20-1|few|NA
TGCAGTGCTAGAAAGGACTACAACTACGAGCAGTACTTC
CSARKDYNYEQYF
>16|TRBJ2-1|TRBV12-3/TRBV12-4|few|TRBD1
TGTGCCAGCAGTTTAGCGTTGGGACAGACCTACAATGAGCAGTTCTTC
CASSLALGQTYNEQFF
>16|TRBJ1-1|TRBV12-3/TRBV12-4|NA|NA
TGTGCCAGCAGTTTAGTGTCAGGCTTTATGAACACTGAAGCTTTCTTT
CASSLVSGFMNTEAFF
>15|TRBJ2-7|TRBV7-2|few|TRBD2
TGTGCCAGCAGCCCGCACGCCAGACTAGCGGGGGCCCAGTACTTC
CASSPHARLAGAQYF
>16|TRBJ2-1|TRBV29-1|few|TRBD2
TGCAGCGTTGAAGATCGAATAGCGGGAGGATACAATGAGCAGTTCTTC
CSVEDRIAGGYNEQFF
>16|TRBJ2-3|TRBV9|few|TRBD2
TGTGCCAGCACCGAGGGGATGAGCGGGAGGACAGATACGCAGTATTTT
CASTEGMSGRTDTQYF
>17|TRBJ2-7|TRBV3-1|NA|NA
TGTGCCAGCAGCCAAGATCCCTTATGGGGGGCTACCTACGAGCAGTACTTC
CASSQDPLWGATYEQYF
>13|TRBJ1-5|TRBV12-3/TRBV12-4|many|NA
TGTGCCAGCAGTTTAGGATACAATCAGCCCCAGCATTTT
CASSLGYNQPQHF
>13|TRBJ2-7|TRBV29-1|NA|NA
TGCAGCGTTGTAACAGGGTTCTCCTACGAGCAGTACTTC
CSVVTGFSYEQYF
>14|TRBJ2-2|TRBV6-5|few|NA
TGTGCCAGCAGTTCGCACTTAAACACCGGGGAGCTGTTTTTT
CASSSHLNTGELFF
>18|TRBJ2-5|TRBV6-1|many|TRBD2
TGTGCCAGCAGTCGCCAACCCAAGAGCGGGGGAACACAAGAGACCCAGTACTTC
CASSRQPKSGGTQETQYF
>14|TRBJ1-1|TRBV3-1|NA|NA
TGTGCCAGCAGCCCCTTGGGTATGAACACTGAAGCTTTCTTT
CASSPLGMNTEAFF
>16|TRBJ2-1|TRBV25-1|few|NA
TGTGCCAGCAGTGAAGCCCTAGCGCCCAGTTTGACCGAGCAGTTCTTC
CASSEALAPSLTEQFF
>14|TRBJ1-1|TRBV19|NA|NA
TGTGCCAGTAGTACCGGCAGACGGAACACTGAAGCTTTCTTT
CASSTGRRNTEAFF
>14|TRBJ2-1|TRBV29-1|many|NA
TGCAGCGTTGAGGGGTTGGCACCAAGGAATGAGCAGTTCTTC
CSVEGLAPRNEQFF
>15|TRBJ1-6|TRBV12-3/TRBV12-4|many|TRBD1
TGTGCCAGCAGTTTAGGGGCAGGGGGTCATTCACCCCTCCACTTT
CASSLGAGGHSPLHF
>16|TRBJ1-1|TRBV5-1|many|NA
TGCGCCAGCAGCTTGTTTACGCTTGGGAAGGACACTGAAGCTTTCTTT
CASSLFTLGKDTEAFF
>15|TRBJ2-7|TRBV13|few|NA
TGTGCCAGCAGCTTAGGCCCCCCTAAAGCCTACGAGCAGTACTTC
CASSLGPPKAYEQYF
>17|TRBJ2-1|TRBV7-9|few|TRBD2
TGTGCCAGCAGCCCCACGACTAGCGGGAGTTTCTACAATGAGCAGTTCTTC
CASSPTTSGSFYNEQFF
>13|TRBJ2-5|TRBV27|few|NA
TGTGCCAGCAGCAGCAGGGGATTGGAGACCCAGTACTTC
CASSSRGLETQYF